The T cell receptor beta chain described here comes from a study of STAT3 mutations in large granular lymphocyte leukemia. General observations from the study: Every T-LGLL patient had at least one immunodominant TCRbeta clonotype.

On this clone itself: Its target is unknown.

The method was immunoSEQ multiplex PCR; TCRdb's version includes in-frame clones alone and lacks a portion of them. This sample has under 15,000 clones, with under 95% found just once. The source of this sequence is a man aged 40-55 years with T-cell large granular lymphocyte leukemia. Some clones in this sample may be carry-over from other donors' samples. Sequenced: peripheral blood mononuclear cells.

The CDR3 here is CASSTNPLAGGRYEQFF. The CDR3 DNA sequence: TGCGCCAGCAGCACCAACCCGCTAGCGGGGGGGAGGTATGAGCAGTTCTTC. The chain has TRBV5-1 and TRBJ2-1; 12 bases fit TRBD2. CDR3 length: 17 amino acids. Per the germline V gene, CDR1 is SGHRS and CDR2 is YFSETQ. Losses at the gene ends were 4 bases for V and 8 bases for J; bases not matched to a gene: 13.